The clone carrying this T cell receptor beta chain was seen more than once but under ten times. The antigen remains undetermined. The cDNA had a unique molecular identifier and a template-switch universal primer site. TCRdb used MiXCR to reprocess the 5' RACE reads, holding one entry per CDR3 protein. The sample holds some 600,000 distinct CDR3 sequences; around 7.4% are singletons and the top ten take about 1.5%. This sample stems from a study of identical twins. CDR3 length: 14 amino acids. Germline loops: CDR1 DFQATT, CDR2 SNEGSKA (reference sequence). V lost 0 bases and J 5 bases, leaving 14 bases between the germline ends. Points from the study as a whole: With beta out-of-frame sequences, excess sharing by twins was weaker. In cord blood, abundant beta clonotypes had fewer insertions; memory showed no trend. Models predicted too little out-of-frame TCR alpha sharing in monozygotic twins.

This sample also appeared in a second study, on yellow fever vaccine responses in identical twins.

The genes are TRBV20-1 and TRBJ2-7; TRBD2 is a possible D gene (6 bases). The clonotype originates from a woman under 30 in good health. The sequenced sample was PBMCs. The CDR3 nucleotides read TGCAGTGCTAGAGATCCCGGGAGAGGGGACGAGCAGTACTTC. This encodes CSARDPGRGDEQYF.